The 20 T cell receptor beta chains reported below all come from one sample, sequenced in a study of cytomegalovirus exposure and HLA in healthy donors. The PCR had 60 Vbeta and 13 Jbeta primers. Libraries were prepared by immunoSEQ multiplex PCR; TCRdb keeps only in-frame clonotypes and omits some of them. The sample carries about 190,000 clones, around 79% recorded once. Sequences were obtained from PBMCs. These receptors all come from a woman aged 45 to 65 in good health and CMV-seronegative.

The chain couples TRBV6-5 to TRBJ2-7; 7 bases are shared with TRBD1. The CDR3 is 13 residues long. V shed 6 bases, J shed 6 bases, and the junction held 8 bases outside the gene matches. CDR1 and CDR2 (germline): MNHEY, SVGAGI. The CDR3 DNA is TGTGCCAGCAGGTCAGGGGGTACCTGCGAGCAGTACTTC. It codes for CASRSGGTCEQYF.

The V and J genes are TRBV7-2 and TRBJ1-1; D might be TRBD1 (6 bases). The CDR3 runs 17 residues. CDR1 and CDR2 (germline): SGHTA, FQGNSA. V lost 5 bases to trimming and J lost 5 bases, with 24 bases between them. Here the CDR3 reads CASSLQPGASVGTEAFF. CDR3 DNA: TGTGCCAGCAGCCTTCAACCAGGGGCTTCAGTGGGGACTGAAGCTTTCTTT.

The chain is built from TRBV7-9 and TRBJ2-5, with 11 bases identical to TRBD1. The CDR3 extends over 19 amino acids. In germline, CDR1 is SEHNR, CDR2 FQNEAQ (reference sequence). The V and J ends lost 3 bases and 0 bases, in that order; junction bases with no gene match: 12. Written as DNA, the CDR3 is TGTGCCAGCAGCTTCTTAGCCGGGACAGGGGGTCTCTACCAAGAGACCCAGTACTTC. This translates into CASSFLAGTGGLYQETQYF.

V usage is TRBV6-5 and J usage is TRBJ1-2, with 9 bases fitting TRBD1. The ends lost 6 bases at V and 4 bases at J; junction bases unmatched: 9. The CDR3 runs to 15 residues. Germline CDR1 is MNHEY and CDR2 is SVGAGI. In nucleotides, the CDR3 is TGTGCCAGCAGCTCGGGACAGGGTACCGCCTATGGCTACACCTTC. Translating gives CASSSGQGTAYGYTF.

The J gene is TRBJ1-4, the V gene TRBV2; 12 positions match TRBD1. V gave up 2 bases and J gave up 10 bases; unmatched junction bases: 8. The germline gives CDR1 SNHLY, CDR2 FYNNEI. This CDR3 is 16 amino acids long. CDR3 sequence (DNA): TGTGCCAGCAGTGAAAGAGGCGGGACAGGGGGCGGAAAACTGTTTTTT. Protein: CASSERGGTGGGKLFF.

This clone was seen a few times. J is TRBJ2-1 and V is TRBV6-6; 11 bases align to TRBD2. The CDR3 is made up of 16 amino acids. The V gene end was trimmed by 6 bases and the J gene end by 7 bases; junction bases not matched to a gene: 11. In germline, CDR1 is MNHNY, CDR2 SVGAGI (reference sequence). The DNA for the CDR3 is TGTGCCAGCAGGGACTTAGCGGGGGGGCGGGGAAATGAGCAGTTCTTC. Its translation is CASRDLAGGRGNEQFF.

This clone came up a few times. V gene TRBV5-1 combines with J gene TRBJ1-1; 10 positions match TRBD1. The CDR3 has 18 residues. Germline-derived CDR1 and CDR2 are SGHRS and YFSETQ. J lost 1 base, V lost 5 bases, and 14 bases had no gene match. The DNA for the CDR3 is TGCGCCAGCAGAAAAAGGATGGGGACAGGGGTCTCGAACACTGAAGCTTTCTTT. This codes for CASRKRMGTGVSNTEAFF.

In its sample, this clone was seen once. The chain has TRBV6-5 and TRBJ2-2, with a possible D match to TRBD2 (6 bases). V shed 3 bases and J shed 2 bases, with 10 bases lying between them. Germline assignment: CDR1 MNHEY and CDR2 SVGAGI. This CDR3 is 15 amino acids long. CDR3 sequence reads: CASSYGTGNTGELFF. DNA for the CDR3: TGTGCCAGCAGTTATGGGACTGGAAACACCGGGGAGCTGTTTTTT.

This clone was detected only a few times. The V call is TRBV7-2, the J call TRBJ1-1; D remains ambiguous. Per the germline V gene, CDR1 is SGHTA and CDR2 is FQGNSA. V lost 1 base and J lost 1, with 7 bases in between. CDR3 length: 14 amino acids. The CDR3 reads CASSLGLRNTEAFF. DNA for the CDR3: TGTGCCAGCAGCTTAGGGCTCAGGAACACTGAAGCTTTCTTT.

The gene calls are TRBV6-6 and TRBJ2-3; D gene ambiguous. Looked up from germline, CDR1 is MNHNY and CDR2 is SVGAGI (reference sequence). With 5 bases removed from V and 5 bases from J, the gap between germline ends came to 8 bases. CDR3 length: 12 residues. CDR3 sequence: CASSPPGDTQYF. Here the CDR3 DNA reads TGTGCCAGCAGTCCTCCAGGAGATACGCAGTATTTT.

The CDR3 DNA is TGCGCCAGCACCTTAGCGGGAGGGCCAAATGAGCAGTTCTTC. It codes for CASTLAGGPNEQFF. This chain links TRBV5-1 with TRBJ2-1, with 11 positions matching TRBD2. Germline CDR1 reads SGHRS; CDR2 reads YFSETQ. The CDR3 is 14 amino acids. Trimming cost V 6 bases and J 7 bases; bases outside gene matches: 6.

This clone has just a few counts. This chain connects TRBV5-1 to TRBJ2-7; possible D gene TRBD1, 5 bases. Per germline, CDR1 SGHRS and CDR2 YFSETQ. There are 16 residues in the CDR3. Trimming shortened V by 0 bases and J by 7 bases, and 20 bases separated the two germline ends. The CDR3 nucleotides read TGCGCCAGCAGCTTGGCCGTTCCAGGGTCGTCTCGGGAGCAGTACTTC. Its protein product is CASSLAVPGSSREQYF.

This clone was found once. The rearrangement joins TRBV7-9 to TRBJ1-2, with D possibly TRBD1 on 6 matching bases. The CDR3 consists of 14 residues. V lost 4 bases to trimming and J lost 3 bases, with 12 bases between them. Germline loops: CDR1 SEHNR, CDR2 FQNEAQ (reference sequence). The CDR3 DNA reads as TGTGCCAGCAGCTGGAGAGGGGGAGACTATGGCTACACCTTC. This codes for CASSWRGGDYGYTF.

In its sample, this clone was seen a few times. The CDR3 region is CASRPRGVNTEAFF. The CDR3 DNA is TGTGCCAGCAGGCCTAGGGGCGTTAACACTGAAGCTTTCTTT. This chain links TRBV6-6 with TRBJ1-1; the D gene is possibly TRBD1 (5 bases). The germline gives CDR1 MNHNY, CDR2 SVGAGI (reference sequence). The CDR3 runs 14 residues. V lost 6 bases to trimming and J lost 2 bases, with 13 bases between them.

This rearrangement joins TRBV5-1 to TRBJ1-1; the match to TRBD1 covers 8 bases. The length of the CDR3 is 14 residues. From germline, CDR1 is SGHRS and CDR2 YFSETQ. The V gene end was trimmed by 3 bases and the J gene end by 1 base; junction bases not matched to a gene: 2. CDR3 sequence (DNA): TGCGCCAGCAGCTGGGGACAGGAGAACACTGAAGCTTTCTTT. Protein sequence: CASSWGQENTEAFF.

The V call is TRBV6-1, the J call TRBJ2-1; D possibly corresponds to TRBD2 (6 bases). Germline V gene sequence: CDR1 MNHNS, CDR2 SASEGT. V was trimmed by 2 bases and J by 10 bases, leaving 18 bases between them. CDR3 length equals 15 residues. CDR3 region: CASSELTQGGREQFF. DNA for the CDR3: TGTGCCAGCAGTGAACTCACGCAGGGAGGTAGAGAGCAGTTCTTC.

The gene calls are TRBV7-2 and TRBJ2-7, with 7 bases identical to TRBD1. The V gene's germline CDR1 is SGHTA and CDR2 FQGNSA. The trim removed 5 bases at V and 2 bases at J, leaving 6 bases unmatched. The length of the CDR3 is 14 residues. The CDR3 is CASSLGTVPYEQYF. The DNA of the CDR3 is TGTGCCAGCAGCCTTGGGACAGTCCCCTACGAGCAGTACTTC.

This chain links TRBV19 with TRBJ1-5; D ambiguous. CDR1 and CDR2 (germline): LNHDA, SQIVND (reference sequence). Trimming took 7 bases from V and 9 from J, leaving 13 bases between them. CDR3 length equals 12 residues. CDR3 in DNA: TGTGCCAGTAACAGAGTTAATAGGCCCCAGCATTTT. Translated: CASNRVNRPQHF.

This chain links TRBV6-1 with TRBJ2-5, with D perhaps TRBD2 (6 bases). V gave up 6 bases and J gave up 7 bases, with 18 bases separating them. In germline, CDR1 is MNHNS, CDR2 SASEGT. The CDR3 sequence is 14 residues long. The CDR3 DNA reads TGTGCCAGCAGCCGCGACGGGAGTTTGGGGACCCAGTACTTC. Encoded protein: CASSRDGSLGTQYF.

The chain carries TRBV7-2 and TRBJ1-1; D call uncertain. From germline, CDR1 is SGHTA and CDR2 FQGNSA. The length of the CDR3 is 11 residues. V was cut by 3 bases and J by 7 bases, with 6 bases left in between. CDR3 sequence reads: CASSFLIEAFF. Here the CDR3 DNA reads TGTGCCAGCAGCTTTTTAATTGAAGCTTTCTTT. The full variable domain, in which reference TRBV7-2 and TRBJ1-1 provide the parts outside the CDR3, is GAGVSQSPSNKVTEKGKDVELRCDPISGHTALYWYRQSLGQGLEFLIYFQGNSAPDKSGLPSDRFSAERTGGSVSTLTIQRTQQEDSAVYLCASSFLIEAFFGQGTRLTVV.